This entry is about one T cell receptor (beta chain). Its antigen is still unknown. This entry belongs to a study of Ad26.COV2.S vaccination and SARS-CoV-2 variants. Study context: The COV1001 Ad26.COV2.S trial arm included the donor. Administration of Ad26.COV2.S was intramuscular, either once or twice 56 days apart. Findings and limits, study-wide: Recipients of either vaccine or placebo displayed similar breadth of non-spike TCRs. Substantial breadth was reportedly displayed by spike-specific CD8+ and CD4+ T cell responses after vaccination.

Sample treatment: around 19 received Ad26.COV2.S at low or high dose, single or two shots; five or six received placebo; per-sample allocation not given. Repertoires come from day 63 after the first vaccine or placebo injection. The CDR3 runs 15 residues. CDR1 and CDR2 (germline): MNHEY, SMNVEV (reference sequence). With V trimmed by 5 bases and J by 7 bases, 13 bases remained unmatched. Clones were sequenced by immunoSEQ multiplex PCR, and TCRdb holds only the in-frame ones, with some missing. The repertoire holds about 460,000 clones, 80% to 90% seen once, with 1.7% in the top ten. Source: peripheral blood, taken in a trial of Ad26.COV2.S vaccine versus placebo. The gene calls are TRBV27 and TRBJ1-2; 7 bases agree with TRBD1. The clonotype originates from a person aged 18-65 years who received the Ad26.COV2.S COVID-19 vaccine or a placebo. The CDR3: CASSKGTVFPFGYTF. In DNA, the CDR3 is TGTGCCAGCAGTAAGGGGACAGTCTTTCCCTTTGGCTACACCTTC.